A selection of T cell receptor beta chains follows, all from one sample in a study of shared clonotypes between healthy human individuals. TCRdb's copy holds only in-frame clones and misses some; the assay was immunoSEQ multiplex PCR. Of around 480,000 clones in the sample, almost 80% were seen once. The sample taken for sequencing was PBMCs. Receptor source: a woman aged 40 to 50 in good health. Some clones in this sample may be carry-over from other donors' samples. Both conserved end residues are part of each CDR3. The order of the fields is V gene, D gene, J gene, CDR3 protein. The D gene is left open where the match is weak.

v_gene: TRBV27
d_gene: TRBD1
j_gene: TRBJ2-1
CDR3aa: CASNPGQYSYNEQFF

v_gene: TRBV2
d_gene: TRBD1
j_gene: TRBJ1-2
CDR3aa: CASRPDRAGNYGYTF

v_gene: TRBV5-4
d_gene: -
j_gene: TRBJ1-4
CDR3aa: CATRTASNEKLFF

v_gene: TRBV6-6
d_gene: TRBD1
j_gene: TRBJ2-7
CDR3aa: CASSATGGSYEQYF

v_gene: TRBV19
d_gene: -
j_gene: TRBJ1-1
CDR3aa: CASRKLTGAPEAFF

v_gene: TRBV18
d_gene: TRBD1
j_gene: TRBJ2-1
CDR3aa: CASSPPTGRDRNNEQFF

v_gene: TRBV7-2
d_gene: TRBD2
j_gene: TRBJ2-5
CDR3aa: CASSLGGGNGKTQYF

v_gene: TRBV4-1
d_gene: -
j_gene: TRBJ1-3
CDR3aa: CASSQGRTTLSSGNTIYF

v_gene: TRBV9
d_gene: TRBD1
j_gene: TRBJ2-5
CDR3aa: CASSAGSGQGWQETQYF

v_gene: TRBV4-2
d_gene: -
j_gene: TRBJ1-2
CDR3aa: CASSQLGYYGYTF

v_gene: TRBV19
d_gene: -
j_gene: TRBJ1-5
CDR3aa: CASSSSLVQPQHF

v_gene: TRBV19
d_gene: -
j_gene: TRBJ1-1
CDR3aa: CASSIYNTEAFF

v_gene: TRBV10-3
d_gene: TRBD1
j_gene: TRBJ1-2
CDR3aa: CAISGQGDYGYTF

v_gene: TRBV6-5
d_gene: -
j_gene: TRBJ2-6
CDR3aa: CASSSGESGANVLTF

v_gene: TRBV6-5
d_gene: -
j_gene: TRBJ2-3
CDR3aa: CASSYSDSADTQYF

v_gene: TRBV7-9
d_gene: TRBD1
j_gene: TRBJ2-5
CDR3aa: CASSFLPGQGPETQYF

v_gene: TRBV6-6
d_gene: -
j_gene: TRBJ2-7
CDR3aa: CASSYDRGEQYF

v_gene: TRBV11-3
d_gene: -
j_gene: TRBJ2-2
CDR3aa: CASSPRTRRDTGELFF

v_gene: TRBV10-3
d_gene: -
j_gene: TRBJ1-1
CDR3aa: CAISEGTMNTEAFF

v_gene: TRBV28
d_gene: -
j_gene: TRBJ2-1
CDR3aa: CASSLSGFEQFF

v_gene: TRBV10-3
d_gene: -
j_gene: TRBJ2-5
CDR3aa: CAIKSSTQETQYF

v_gene: TRBV5-1
d_gene: -
j_gene: TRBJ2-6
CDR3aa: CASSWGDTIGANVLTF

v_gene: TRBV11-2
d_gene: TRBD1
j_gene: TRBJ2-7
CDR3aa: CASRRGQGNYEQYF

v_gene: TRBV7-2
d_gene: TRBD1
j_gene: TRBJ2-3
CDR3aa: CASSLGGTGAGDTQYF

v_gene: TRBV2
d_gene: -
j_gene: TRBJ1-5
CDR3aa: CASSLQGYSNQPQHF

v_gene: TRBV25-1
d_gene: TRBD2
j_gene: TRBJ2-7
CDR3aa: CASSESSGRWDEQYF

v_gene: TRBV27
d_gene: -
j_gene: TRBJ2-7
CDR3aa: CASSFSTSYEQYF

v_gene: TRBV28
d_gene: TRBD1
j_gene: TRBJ1-2
CDR3aa: CASSRGTGGWYGYTF